This T cell receptor (beta chain) was observed in a study of response to subunit inactivated influenza vaccine. This clonotype was recorded many times. Its antigen remains unknown. TCRdb recomputed calls from the RT-PCR reads with MiXCR, one row per CDR3 protein. This sample has about 160,000 distinct CDR3 sequences, with around 9.9% found just once. The CDR3 consists of 14 residues. The ends were cut back, 1 base at V and 7 bases at J, with 14 bases in the middle. Germline V gene data show CDR1 as SQVTM and CDR2 as ANQGSEA. General study findings and limits: Authors proposed each seasonal influenza vaccination draws in few new T cells.

The source of this sequence is a man aged 50 to 59 who received an inactivated influenza vaccine. The chain employs TRBV29-1 and TRBJ2-1; possibly TRBD2 for D (5 bases). The source was non-naive T cells sorted from PBMCs, collected about 40 days after vaccination. The CDR3 loop reads CSVEALLSGNEQFF. The CDR3 coding sequence is TGCAGCGTTGAAGCCTTGTTATCGGGAAATGAGCAGTTCTTC.